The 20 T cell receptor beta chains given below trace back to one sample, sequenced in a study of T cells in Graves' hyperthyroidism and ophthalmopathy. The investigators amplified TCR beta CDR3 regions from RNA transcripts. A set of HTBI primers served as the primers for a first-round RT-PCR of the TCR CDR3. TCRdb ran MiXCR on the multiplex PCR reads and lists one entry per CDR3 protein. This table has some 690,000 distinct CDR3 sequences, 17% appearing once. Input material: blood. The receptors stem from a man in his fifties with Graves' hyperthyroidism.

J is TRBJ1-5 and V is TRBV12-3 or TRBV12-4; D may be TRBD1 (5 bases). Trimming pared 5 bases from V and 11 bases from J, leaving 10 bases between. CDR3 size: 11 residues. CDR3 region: CASSPGLTQHF. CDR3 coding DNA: TGTGCCAGCAGTCCGGGACTAACCCAGCATTTT.

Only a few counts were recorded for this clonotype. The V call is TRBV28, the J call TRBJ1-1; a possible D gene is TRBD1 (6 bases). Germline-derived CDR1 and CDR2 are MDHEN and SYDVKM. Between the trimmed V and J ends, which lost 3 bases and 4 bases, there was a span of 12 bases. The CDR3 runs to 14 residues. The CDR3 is CASSFGIQGTEAFF. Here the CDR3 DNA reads TGTGCCAGCAGTTTCGGAATACAGGGCACTGAAGCTTTCTTT.

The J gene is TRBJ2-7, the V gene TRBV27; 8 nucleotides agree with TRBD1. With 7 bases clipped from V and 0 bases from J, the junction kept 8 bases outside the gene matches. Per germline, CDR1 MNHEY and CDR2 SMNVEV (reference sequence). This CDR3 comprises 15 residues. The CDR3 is CASTAGQGYSYEQYF. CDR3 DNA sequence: TGTGCCAGCACCGCCGGACAGGGCTACTCCTACGAGCAGTACTTC.

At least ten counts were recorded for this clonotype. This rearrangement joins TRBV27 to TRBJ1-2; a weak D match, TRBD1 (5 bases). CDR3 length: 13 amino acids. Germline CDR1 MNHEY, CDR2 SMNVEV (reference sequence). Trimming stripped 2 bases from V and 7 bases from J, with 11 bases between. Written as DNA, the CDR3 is TGTGCCAGCAGTTTAAGCAGGGCGGCTGGCTACACCTTC. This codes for CASSLSRAAGYTF.

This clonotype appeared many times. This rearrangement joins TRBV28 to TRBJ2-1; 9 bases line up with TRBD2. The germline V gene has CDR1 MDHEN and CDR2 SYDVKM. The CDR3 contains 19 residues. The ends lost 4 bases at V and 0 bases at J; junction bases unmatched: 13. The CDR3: CASSSAPISGSSSYNEQFF. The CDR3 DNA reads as TGTGCCAGCAGTTCCGCCCCCATTAGCGGGAGTTCCTCCTACAATGAGCAGTTCTTC.

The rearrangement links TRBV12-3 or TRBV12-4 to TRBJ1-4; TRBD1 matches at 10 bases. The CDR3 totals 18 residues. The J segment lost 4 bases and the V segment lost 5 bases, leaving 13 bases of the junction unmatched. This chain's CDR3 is CASSPETGGSSVNEKLFF. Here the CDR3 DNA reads TGTGCCAGCAGTCCCGAGACAGGGGGCTCGTCGGTTAATGAAAAACTGTTTTTT.

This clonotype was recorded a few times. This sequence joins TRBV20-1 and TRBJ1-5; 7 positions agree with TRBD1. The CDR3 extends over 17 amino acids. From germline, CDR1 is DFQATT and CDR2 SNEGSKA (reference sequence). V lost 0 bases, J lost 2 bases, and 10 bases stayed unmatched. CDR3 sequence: CSARDVKGALGNQPQHF. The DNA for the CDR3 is TGCAGTGCTAGAGATGTAAAGGGGGCTTTGGGCAATCAGCCCCAGCATTTT.

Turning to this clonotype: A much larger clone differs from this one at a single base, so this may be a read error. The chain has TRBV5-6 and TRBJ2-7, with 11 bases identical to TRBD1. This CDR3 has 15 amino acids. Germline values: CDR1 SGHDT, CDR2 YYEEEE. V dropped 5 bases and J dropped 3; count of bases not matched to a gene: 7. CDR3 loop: CASSCTDRGLYEQYF. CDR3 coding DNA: TGTGCCAGCAGTTGTACGGACAGGGGGCTCTACGAGCAGTACTTC.

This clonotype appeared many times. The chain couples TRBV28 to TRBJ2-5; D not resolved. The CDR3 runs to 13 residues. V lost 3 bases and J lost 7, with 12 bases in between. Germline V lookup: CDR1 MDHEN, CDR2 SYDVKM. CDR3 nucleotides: TGTGCCAGCAGTTTCGGATCCGCAGGGACCCAGTACTTC. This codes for CASSFGSAGTQYF.

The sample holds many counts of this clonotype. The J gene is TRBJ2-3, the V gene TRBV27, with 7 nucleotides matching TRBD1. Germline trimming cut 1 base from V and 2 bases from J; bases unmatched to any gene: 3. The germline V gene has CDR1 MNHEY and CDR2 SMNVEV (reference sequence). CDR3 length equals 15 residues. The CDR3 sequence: CASSLLGGFTDTQYF. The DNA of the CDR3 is TGTGCCAGCAGTTTATTAGGGGGCTTCACAGATACGCAGTATTTT.

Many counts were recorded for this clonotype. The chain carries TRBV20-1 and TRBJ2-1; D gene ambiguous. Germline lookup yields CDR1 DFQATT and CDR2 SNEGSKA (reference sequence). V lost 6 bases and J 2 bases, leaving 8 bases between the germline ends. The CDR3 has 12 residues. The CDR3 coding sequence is TGCAGTGCCGAAGGGACCTACAATGAGCAGTTCTTC. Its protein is CSAEGTYNEQFF.

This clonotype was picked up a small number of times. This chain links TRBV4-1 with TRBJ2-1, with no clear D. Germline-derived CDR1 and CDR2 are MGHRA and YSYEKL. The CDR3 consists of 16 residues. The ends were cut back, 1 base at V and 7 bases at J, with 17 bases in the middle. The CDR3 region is CASSQVGYLLGNEQFF. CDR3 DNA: TGCGCCAGCAGCCAAGTGGGCTACCTCCTAGGAAATGAGCAGTTCTTC.

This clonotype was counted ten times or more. The CDR3 bases are TGCGCCAGCAGCTTGGGTTCTAGCGGGAGTTCGGGCGATACGCAGTATTTT. Its protein is CASSLGSSGSSGDTQYF. The V gene is TRBV5-1, the J gene TRBJ2-3; 10 nucleotides line up with TRBD2. The CDR3 totals 17 residues. Germline V gene data show CDR1 as SGHRS and CDR2 as YFSETQ. Germline trimming cut 0 bases from V and 6 bases from J; bases unmatched to any gene: 10.

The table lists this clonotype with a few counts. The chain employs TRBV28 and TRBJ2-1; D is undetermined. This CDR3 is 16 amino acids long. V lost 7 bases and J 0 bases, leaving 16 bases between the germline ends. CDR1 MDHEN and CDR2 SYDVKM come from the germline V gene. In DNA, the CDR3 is TGTGCCAGCATTGGGCGCCAGCCCACCTCCTACAATGAGCAGTTCTTC. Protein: CASIGRQPTSYNEQFF.

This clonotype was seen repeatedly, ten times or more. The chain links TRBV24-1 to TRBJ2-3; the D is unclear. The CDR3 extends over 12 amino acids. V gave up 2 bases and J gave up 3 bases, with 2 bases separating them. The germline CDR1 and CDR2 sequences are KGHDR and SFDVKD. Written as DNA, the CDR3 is TGTGCCACCAGTGATTCTACAGATACGCAGTATTTT. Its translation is CATSDSTDTQYF.

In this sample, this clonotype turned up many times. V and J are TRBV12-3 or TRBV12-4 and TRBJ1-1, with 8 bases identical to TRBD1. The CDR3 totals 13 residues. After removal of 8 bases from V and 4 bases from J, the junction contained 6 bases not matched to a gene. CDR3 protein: CASLRQGATEAFF. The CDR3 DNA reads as TGTGCCAGCTTACGGCAGGGGGCCACTGAAGCTTTCTTT.

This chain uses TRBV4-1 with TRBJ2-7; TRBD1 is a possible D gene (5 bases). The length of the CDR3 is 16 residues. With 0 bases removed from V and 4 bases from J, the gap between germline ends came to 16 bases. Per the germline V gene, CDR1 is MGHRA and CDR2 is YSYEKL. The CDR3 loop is CASSQEGNSGRYEQYF. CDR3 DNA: TGCGCCAGCAGCCAAGAAGGAAACTCAGGGCGGTACGAGCAGTACTTC.

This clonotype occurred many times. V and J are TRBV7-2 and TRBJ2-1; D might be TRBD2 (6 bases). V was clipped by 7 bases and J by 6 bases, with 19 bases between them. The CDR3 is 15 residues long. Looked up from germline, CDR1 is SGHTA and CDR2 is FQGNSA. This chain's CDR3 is CASTRRRVSGNEQFF. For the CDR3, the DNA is TGTGCCAGCACCAGGAGGAGGGTTAGCGGCAATGAGCAGTTCTTC.

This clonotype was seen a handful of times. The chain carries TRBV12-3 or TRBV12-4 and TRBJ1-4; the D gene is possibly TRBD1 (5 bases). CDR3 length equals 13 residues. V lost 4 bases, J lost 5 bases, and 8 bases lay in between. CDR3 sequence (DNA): TGTGCCAGCAGTTGGGGGGGAAATGAAAAACTGTTTTTT. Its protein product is CASSWGGNEKLFF.

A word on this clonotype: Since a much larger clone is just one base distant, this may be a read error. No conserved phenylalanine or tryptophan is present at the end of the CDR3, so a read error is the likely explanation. The CDR3 here is CSVAERDWSYNEQFS. DNA for the CDR3: TGCAGCGTTGCAGAGCGGGATTGGTCCTACAATGAGCAGTTCTCC. The chain uses TRBV29-1 and TRBJ2-1; 7 bases map to TRBD2. The CDR3 covers 15 residues. Germline loops: CDR1 SQVTM, CDR2 ANQGSEA. The V and J ends lost 4 bases and 1 base, in that order; junction bases with no gene match: 7.